A selection of T cell receptor beta chains follows, all from one sample in a study of chemoradiotherapy in HPV16-positive cancers. Produced via immunoSEQ multiplex PCR; TCRdb's table is partial and in-frame only. The sample contains 20,000 to 30,000 clones, approximately 94% of which appear only once. The input for sequencing was blood, taken from a patient who underwent chemoradiotherapy. These TCRs come from a human donor with HPV-associated anogenital cancer. Each CDR3 is given with its conserved first and last residue. The order of the fields is D gene, clone size, V gene, J gene, CDR3 protein, CDR3 DNA. A D gene is named only where the DNA matches it firmly. The size field is filled for only some rows; it gives once, few, many or a size class.

D: TRBD1
size: -
V: TRBV5-1
J: TRBJ2-7
CDR3: CASSLGAPGQFYEQYF
DNA: TGCGCCAGCAGCTTGGGGGCTCCGGGACAGTTCTACGAGCAGTACTTC

D: -
size: -
V: TRBV11-3
J: TRBJ2-3
CDR3: CASSLGGLDTQYF
DNA: TGTGCCAGCAGCTTAGGAGGGCTTGATACGCAGTATTTT

D: TRBD2
size: -
V: TRBV30
J: TRBJ2-2
CDR3: CAWSVGLVYEGLNTGELFF
DNA: TGTGCCTGGAGTGTGGGACTAGTGTACGAGGGCTTGAACACCGGGGAGCTGTTTTTT

D: -
size: -
V: TRBV5-4
J: TRBJ1-1
CDR3: CASSLGGNLIGNTEAFF
DNA: TGTGCCAGCAGCTTGGGGGGGAACCTAATAGGGAACACTGAAGCTTTCTTT

D: TRBD1
size: -
V: TRBV2
J: TRBJ2-7
CDR3: CASSEQGQGGYEQYF
DNA: TGTGCCAGCAGTGAACAGGGACAGGGGGGCTACGAGCAGTACTTC

D: -
size: -
V: TRBV5-4
J: TRBJ2-1
CDR3: CASSLEYDNEQFF
DNA: TGTGCCAGCAGCTTGGAATACGACAATGAGCAGTTCTTC

D: -
size: -
V: TRBV5-6
J: TRBJ1-2
CDR3: CASSGKEDTPNYGYTF
DNA: TGTGCCAGCAGCGGAAAAGAGGATACTCCTAACTATGGCTACACCTTC

D: -
size: -
V: TRBV18
J: TRBJ2-1
CDR3: CASSLHTDYNEQFF
DNA: TGTGCCAGCTCACTCCACACGGACTACAATGAGCAGTTCTTC

D: TRBD2
size: few
V: TRBV9
J: TRBJ2-1
CDR3: CASSVEGTSGYNEQFF
DNA: TGTGCCAGCAGCGTAGAGGGGACTAGCGGTTACAATGAGCAGTTCTTC

D: -
size: -
V: TRBV19
J: TRBJ1-5
CDR3: CASSIGGGHQPQHF
DNA: TGTGCCAGTAGTATTGGGGGGGGACATCAGCCCCAGCATTTT

D: -
size: -
V: TRBV7-2
J: TRBJ2-1
CDR3: CASSLFSVTYPNEQFF
DNA: TGTGCCAGCAGCTTGTTCTCGGTGACGTACCCCAATGAGCAGTTCTTC

D: TRBD2
size: -
V: TRBV6-9
J: TRBJ2-1
CDR3: CASMLSRGGLNEQFF
DNA: TGTGCCAGCATGTTGTCGCGGGGGGGCTTAAATGAGCAGTTCTTC

D: -
size: -
V: TRBV5-4
J: TRBJ1-2
CDR3: CASSRPSYGYTF
DNA: TGTGCCAGCAGCCGACCGAGCTATGGCTACACCTTC

D: -
size: -
V: TRBV7-9
J: TRBJ1-6
CDR3: CASSLDSLGSPLHF
DNA: TGTGCCAGCAGCTTAGACAGTCTGGGATCACCCCTCCACTTT

D: -
size: -
V: TRBV18
J: TRBJ1-4
CDR3: CASSPGYPEKLFF
DNA: TGTGCCAGCTCACCAGGGTACCCTGAAAAACTGTTTTTT

D: -
size: -
V: TRBV21-1
J: TRBJ2-7
CDR3: CASSKGGAPAYEQYF
DNA: TGTGCCAGCAGCAAAGGGGGGGCCCCGGCCTACGAGCAGTACTTC

D: -
size: -
V: TRBV4-3
J: TRBJ2-6
CDR3: CASSQDSKVSGANVLTF
DNA: TGCGCCAGCAGCCAAGATTCGAAGGTCTCTGGGGCCAACGTCCTGACTTTC

D: -
size: -
V: TRBV5-1
J: TRBJ2-7
CDR3: CASSLELAAGEQYF
DNA: TGCGCCAGCAGCTTGGAGTTGGCCGCGGGAGAGCAGTACTTC

D: -
size: -
V: TRBV10-3
J: TRBJ1-2
CDR3: CAISESLDGYTF
DNA: TGTGCCATCAGTGAGTCTCTAGATGGCTACACCTTC

D: -
size: -
V: TRBV6-5
J: TRBJ2-3
CDR3: CASSSGADTQYF
DNA: TGTGCCAGCAGTTCAGGGGCAGATACGCAGTATTTT

D: -
size: -
V: TRBV29-1
J: TRBJ2-1
CDR3: CSVEYLRRGGGNEQFF
DNA: TGCAGCGTTGAATACCTCCGGCGCGGGGGCGGGAATGAGCAGTTCTTC

D: TRBD2
size: -
V: TRBV7-2
J: TRBJ2-1
CDR3: CASSLAGAGGYNEQFF
DNA: TGTGCCAGCAGCTTGGCCGGAGCGGGAGGGTACAATGAGCAGTTCTTC

D: -
size: -
V: TRBV30
J: TRBJ1-1
CDR3: CAWTPGSRNTEAFF
DNA: TGTGCCTGGACCCCCGGCAGTCGGAACACTGAAGCTTTCTTT

D: -
size: -
V: TRBV11-2
J: TRBJ2-7
CDR3: CASSLKGNSISFYEQYF
DNA: TGTGCCAGCAGCTTAAAAGGTAACAGCATATCATTCTACGAGCAGTACTTC

D: -
size: once
V: TRBV19
J: TRBJ2-1
CDR3: CASSLLGGRYNEQFF
DNA: TGTGCCAGTAGCCTTCTAGGAGGCCGCTACAATGAGCAGTTCTTC

D: TRBD1
size: -
V: TRBV5-4
J: TRBJ1-1
CDR3: CASSRGQGEAFF
DNA: TGTGCCAGCAGCCGAGGACAGGGCGAAGCTTTCTTT

D: TRBD1
size: once
V: TRBV29-1
J: TRBJ1-2
CDR3: CSVGNRGFYGYTF
DNA: TGCAGCGTTGGGAACAGGGGCTTCTATGGCTACACCTTC

D: -
size: -
V: TRBV5-1
J: TRBJ1-1
CDR3: CASSLEKGNTEAFF
DNA: TGCGCCAGCAGCTTGGAAAAGGGGAACACTGAAGCTTTCTTT

D: TRBD1
size: -
V: TRBV13
J: TRBJ1-6
CDR3: CASSFGTGDSPLHF
DNA: TGTGCCAGCAGCTTCGGGACAGGGGACTCACCCCTCCACTTT